The source of this T cell receptor (beta chain) is a study of low-dose radiotherapy and immunotherapy resistance in tumors. Whole-study context: Cyclophosphamide was given intravenously at 200 mg/m2 every two weeks, and each dose came one day before radiation and immunotherapy.

Alpha and beta chains were covered, as first-strand cDNA relied on TRAV- and TRBV-specific primers. A constant-region primer paired with the V-primer adapter amplified TCRs over approximately 18 PCR cycles. In TCRdb, the reads were re-called with MiXCR into one record per CDR3 protein. This sample has fewer than 95,000 distinct CDR3 sequences, with just under 9.5% found just once. The ends lost 6 bases at V and 9 bases at J; junction bases unmatched: 9. This CDR3 has 13 amino acids. Per the germline V gene, CDR1 is SQVTM and CDR2 is ANQGSEA. The time point was: before trial treatment. The donors' regimen was nivolumab, ipilimumab, aspirin, low-dose cyclophosphamide and low-dose radiotherapy. Each eligible patient had an advanced solid tumor, and these tumors lacked tumor-infiltrating lymphocytes. This clonotype was picked up many times.

The V call is TRBV29-1, the J call TRBJ2-1, with 9 bases aligning to TRBD1. This clonotype was obtained from a male donor with prostate cancer. The sequenced sample was PBMCs, obtained before treatment. The CDR3 here is CSVGDRAVGEQFF. The CDR3 DNA follows: TGCAGCGTCGGGGACAGGGCGGTAGGTGAGCAGTTCTTC.